The sequence of this TCR beta chain was determined in a study of glioma-infiltrating T cells. The iRepertoire nested amplicon-rescue multiplex PCR amplified TCR alpha and beta CDR3s from RNA. For one-step reverse transcription and amplification, about 85-400 ng of tissue mRNA or PBMC total RNA was used. TCRdb ran MiXCR on the multiplex PCR reads and lists one entry per CDR3 protein. The sample contains approximately 120,000 distinct CDR3 sequences, roughly 25% of which appear only once. Findings and caveats of the study: Tissue-blood divergence was below expectation in non-neoplastic patients, above in gliomas. CDR3 overlap between tissue and blood was very small.

This clonotype was observed a handful of times. Antigen: not known. Germline-derived CDR1 and CDR2 are SGHNT and YENEEA. Germline trimming cut 5 bases from V and 0 bases from J; bases unmatched to any gene: 3. The CDR3 has 14 amino acids. Material for sequencing was glioma tissue, nonneoplastic brain tissue, or PBMCs (not recorded which). The receptor's source is a human donor with low-grade glioma or glioblastoma, undergoing nonglioma brain surgery, or in good health (not recorded which). V usage is TRBV11-3 and J usage is TRBJ1-1, with 7 bases that match TRBD1. The CDR3 loop is CASSLQGLNTEAFF. The CDR3 nucleotides are TGTGCCAGCAGCCTACAGGGGTTGAACACTGAAGCTTTCTTT.